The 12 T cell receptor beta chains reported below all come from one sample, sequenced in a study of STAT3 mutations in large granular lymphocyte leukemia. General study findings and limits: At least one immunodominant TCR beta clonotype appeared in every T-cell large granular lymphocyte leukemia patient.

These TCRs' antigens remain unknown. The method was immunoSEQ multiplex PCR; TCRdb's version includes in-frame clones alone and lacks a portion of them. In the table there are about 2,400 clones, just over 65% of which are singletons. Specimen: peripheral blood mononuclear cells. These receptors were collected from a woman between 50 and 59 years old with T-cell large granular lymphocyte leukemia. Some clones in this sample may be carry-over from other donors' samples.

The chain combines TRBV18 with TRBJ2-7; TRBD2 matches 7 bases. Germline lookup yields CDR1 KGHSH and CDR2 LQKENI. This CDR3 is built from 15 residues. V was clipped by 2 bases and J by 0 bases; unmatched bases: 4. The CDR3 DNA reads TGTGCCAGCTCACCAGGTGGCGGGAGCTCCTACGAGCAGTACTTC. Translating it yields CASSPGGGSSYEQYF.

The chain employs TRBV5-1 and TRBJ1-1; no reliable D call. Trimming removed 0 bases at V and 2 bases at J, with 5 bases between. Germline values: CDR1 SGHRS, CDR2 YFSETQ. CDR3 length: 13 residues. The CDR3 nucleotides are TGCGCCAGCAGCTTGGACATCAACACTGAAGCTTTCTTT. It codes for CASSLDINTEAFF. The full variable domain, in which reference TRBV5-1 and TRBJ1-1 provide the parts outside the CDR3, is KAGVTQTPRYLIKTRGQQVTLSCSPISGHRSVSWYQQTPGQGLQFLFEYFSETQRNKGNFPGRFSGRQFSNSRSEMNVSTLELGDSALYLCASSLDINTEAFFGQGTRLTVV.

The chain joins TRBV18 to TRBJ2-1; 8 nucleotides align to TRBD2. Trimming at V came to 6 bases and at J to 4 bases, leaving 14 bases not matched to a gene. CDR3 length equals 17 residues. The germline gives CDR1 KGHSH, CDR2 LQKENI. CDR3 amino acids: CASSLTTPGGKYNEQFF. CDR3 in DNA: TGTGCCAGCTCCCTCACGACACCGGGGGGGAAATACAATGAGCAGTTCTTC.

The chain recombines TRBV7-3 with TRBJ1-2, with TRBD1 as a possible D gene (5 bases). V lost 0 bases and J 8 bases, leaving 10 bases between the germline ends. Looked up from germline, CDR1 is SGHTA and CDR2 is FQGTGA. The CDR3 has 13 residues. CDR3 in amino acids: CASSLTAGLGYTF. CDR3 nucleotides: TGTGCCAGCAGCTTAACGGCAGGGCTAGGCTACACCTTC. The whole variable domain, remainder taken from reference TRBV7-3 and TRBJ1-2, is GAGVSQTPSNKVTEKGKYVELRCDPISGHTALYWYRQSLGQGPEFLIYFQGTGAADDSGLPNDRFFAVRPEGSVSTLKIQRTERGDSAVYLCASSLTAGLGYTFGSGTRLTVV.

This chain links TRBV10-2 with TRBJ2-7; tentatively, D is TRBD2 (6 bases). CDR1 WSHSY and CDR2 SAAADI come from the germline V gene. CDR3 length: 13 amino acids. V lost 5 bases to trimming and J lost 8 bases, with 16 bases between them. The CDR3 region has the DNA TGCGCCAGCAGTCCCGACGGGACTTCCCAGCAGTACTTC. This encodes CASSPDGTSQQYF.

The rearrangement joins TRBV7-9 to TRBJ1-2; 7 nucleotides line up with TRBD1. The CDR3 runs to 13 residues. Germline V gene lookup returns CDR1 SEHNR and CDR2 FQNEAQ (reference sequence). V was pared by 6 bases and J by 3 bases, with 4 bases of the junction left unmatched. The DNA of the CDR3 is TGTGCCAGCAGGGGGGGACAGCACTATGGCTACACCTTC. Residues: CASRGGQHYGYTF. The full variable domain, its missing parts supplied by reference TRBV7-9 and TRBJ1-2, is DTGVSQNPRHKITKRGQNVTFRCDPISEHNRLYWYRQTLGQGPEFLTYFQNEAQLEKSRLLSDRFSAERPKGSFSTLEIQRTEQGDSAMYLCASRGGQHYGYTFGSGTRLTVV.

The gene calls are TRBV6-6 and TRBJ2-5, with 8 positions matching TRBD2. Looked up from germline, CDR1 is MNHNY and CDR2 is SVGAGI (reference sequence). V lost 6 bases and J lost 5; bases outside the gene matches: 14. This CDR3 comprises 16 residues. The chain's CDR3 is CASRRGASGLQETQYF. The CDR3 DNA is TGTGCCAGCAGGAGGGGGGCTAGCGGGTTGCAGGAGACCCAGTACTTC.

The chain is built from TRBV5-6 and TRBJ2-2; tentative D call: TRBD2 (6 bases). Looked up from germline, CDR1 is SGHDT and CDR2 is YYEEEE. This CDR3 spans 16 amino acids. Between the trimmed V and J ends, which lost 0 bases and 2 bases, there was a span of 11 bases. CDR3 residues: CASSLAVAENTGELFF. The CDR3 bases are TGTGCCAGCAGCTTGGCCGTAGCGGAAAACACCGGGGAGCTGTTTTTT.

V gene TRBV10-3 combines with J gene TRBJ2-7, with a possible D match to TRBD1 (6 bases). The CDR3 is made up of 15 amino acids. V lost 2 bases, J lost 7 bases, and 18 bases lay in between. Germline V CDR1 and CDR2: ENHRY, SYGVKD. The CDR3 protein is CAISETGQSPREQYF. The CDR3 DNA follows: TGTGCCATCAGTGAGACAGGACAGAGCCCCCGAGAGCAGTACTTC.

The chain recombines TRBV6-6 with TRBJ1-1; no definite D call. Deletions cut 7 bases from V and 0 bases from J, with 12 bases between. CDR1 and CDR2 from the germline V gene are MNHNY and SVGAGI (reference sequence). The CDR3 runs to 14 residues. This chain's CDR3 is CASIGDSLNTEAFF. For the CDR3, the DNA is TGTGCCAGCATCGGTGACTCACTGAACACTGAAGCTTTCTTT.

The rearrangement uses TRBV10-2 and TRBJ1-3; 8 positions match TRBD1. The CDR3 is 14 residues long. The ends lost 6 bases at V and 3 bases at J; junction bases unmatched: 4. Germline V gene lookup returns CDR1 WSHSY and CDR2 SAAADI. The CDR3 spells CASSRGLDGNTIYF. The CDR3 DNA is TGCGCCAGCAGCAGGGGGCTGGATGGAAACACCATATATTTT.

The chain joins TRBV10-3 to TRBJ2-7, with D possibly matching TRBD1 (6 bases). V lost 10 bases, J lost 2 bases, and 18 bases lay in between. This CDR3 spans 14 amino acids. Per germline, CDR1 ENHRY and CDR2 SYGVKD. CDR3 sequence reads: CATTNRVSAYEQYF. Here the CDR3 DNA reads TGTGCCACAACCAACAGGGTCAGTGCCTACGAGCAGTACTTC.